Shown below are 16 T cell receptor beta chains from a single sample sequenced in a study of blood T cells in healthy people across ages. Sample-barcoded 5' priming and a J-beta primer mix drove a second PCR of roughly 6 to 12 cycles. TCRdb called the 5' RACE reads again in MiXCR, with one record for every CDR3 protein. Of 1.5 million to 2 million distinct CDR3 sequences in the sample, approximately 32% were seen once. The sequencing input was blood. The source of these receptors is a woman aged 30 to 39 in good health.

The chain couples TRBV5-1 to TRBJ1-1; 7 bases align to TRBD1. Germline CDR1 is SGHRS and CDR2 is YFSETQ. The V segment lost 1 base and the J segment 1 base; nucleotides outside the gene matches: 7. This CDR3 has 16 residues. CDR3 sequence (DNA): TGCGCCAGCAGCTTGTTGACAGGGAACCCGAACACTGAAGCTTTCTTT. Encoded protein: CASSLLTGNPNTEAFF.

This clonotype was seen at least ten times. CDR3 in amino acids: CASSARSGRGNNEQFF. CDR3 nucleotide sequence: TGCGCCAGCAGTGCCAGAAGCGGGCGGGGGAACAATGAGCAGTTCTTC. The J gene is TRBJ2-1, the V gene TRBV10-2; 7 bases line up with TRBD2. Germline CDR1 WSHSY, CDR2 SAAADI. The CDR3 contains 16 residues. Trimming cost V 4 bases and J 5 bases; bases outside gene matches: 11.

This clonotype has more than one count but fewer than ten. DNA for the CDR3: TGTGCCAGCAGTTTCCGCCCAACAGGGGTCGGAGAGACCCAGTACTTC. Its protein is CASSFRPTGVGETQYF. The V call is TRBV28, the J call TRBJ2-5; TRBD1 matches 7 bases. Unmatched junction bases numbered 11, after V lost 3 bases and J lost 4 bases. The CDR3 totals 16 residues. Looked up from germline, CDR1 is MDHEN and CDR2 is SYDVKM.

The chain recombines TRBV27 with TRBJ2-3; TRBD2 might be the D (6 bases). Germline V gene data show CDR1 as MNHEY and CDR2 as SMNVEV (reference sequence). With 0 bases removed from V and 1 base from J, the gap between germline ends came to 8 bases. The length of the CDR3 is 15 residues. The CDR3 sequence: CASSLSPGGTDTQYF. CDR3 DNA sequence: TGTGCCAGCAGTTTATCGCCGGGGGGCACAGATACGCAGTATTTT.

This clonotype was found a few times. The chain joins TRBV5-4 to TRBJ2-7, with 9 nucleotides matching TRBD1. The CDR3 spans 14 residues. The germline CDR1 and CDR2 sequences are SGHNT and YYREEE (reference sequence). V was pared by 7 bases and J by 5 bases, with 10 bases of the junction left unmatched. The CDR3 DNA reads as TGTGCCAGCGCCCTAGACAGGGGGTCTCACGAGCAGTACTTC. Its protein is CASALDRGSHEQYF.

This clonotype showed up just a few times. This sequence joins TRBV6-1 and TRBJ2-1; D might be TRBD1 (6 bases). Germline V gene sequence: CDR1 MNHNS, CDR2 SASEGT. CDR3 size: 16 residues. V was pared by 7 bases and J by 1 base, with 17 bases between. The CDR3 reads CASILVTGSSYNEQFF. CDR3 bases: TGTGCCAGCATATTAGTGACAGGTTCTTCCTACAATGAGCAGTTCTTC.

The V and J genes are TRBV20-1 and TRBJ2-5; 10 bases match TRBD2. The germline gives CDR1 DFQATT, CDR2 SNEGSKA (reference sequence). Trimming at V came to 3 bases and at J to 2 bases, leaving 3 bases not matched to a gene. The CDR3 is made up of 14 amino acids. The CDR3 here is CSASKREGQETQYF. The CDR3 DNA sequence: TGCAGTGCTAGTAAGCGGGAGGGGCAAGAGACCCAGTACTTC.

Notes on this clonotype: Possible read error: a much larger clone is one base away. This sequence joins TRBV13 and TRBJ1-2; 7 nucleotides line up with TRBD1. This CDR3 is built from 13 residues. In germline, CDR1 is PRHDT, CDR2 FYEKMQ (reference sequence). V was pared by 4 bases and J by 8 bases, with 7 bases of the junction left unmatched. The CDR3 nucleotides are TGTGCCAGCAGCTCCATGGACAGGTGCGGCTACACCTTC. Protein product: CASSSMDRCGYTF.

The table lists this clonotype with a few counts. V gene TRBV30 combines with J gene TRBJ2-7; no definite D call. The CDR3 is 13 residues long. Looked up from germline, CDR1 is GTSNPN and CDR2 is SVGIG (reference sequence). V was clipped by 2 bases and J by 5 bases, with 13 bases between them. This CDR3 reads CAWSTRIRHEQYF. The CDR3 region has the DNA TGTGCCTGGAGTACTCGCATCCGCCACGAGCAGTACTTC.

Comments on this clonotype: A much larger clone lies one base from this, so it may be a read error. This CDR3 is CAISESAGTQYF. In DNA form, the CDR3 reads TGTGCCATCAGTGAGTCGGCGGGTACGCAGTATTTT. The chain links TRBV10-3 to TRBJ2-3; D possibly corresponds to TRBD2 (5 bases). This CDR3 is 12 amino acids long. Germline lookup yields CDR1 ENHRY and CDR2 SYGVKD. V was clipped by 0 bases and J by 8 bases, with 6 bases between them.

This clonotype was counted once. V gene TRBV20-1 combines with J gene TRBJ2-1, with TRBD2 matching 12 bases. From germline, CDR1 is DFQATT and CDR2 SNEGSKA (reference sequence). Losses at the gene ends were 5 bases for V and 6 bases for J; bases not matched to a gene: 5. This CDR3 spans 14 amino acids. CDR3 amino acids: CSASPSGRVNEQFF. CDR3 coding DNA: TGCAGTGCTTCCCCTAGCGGGAGGGTCAATGAGCAGTTCTTC.

The V gene is TRBV20-1, the J gene TRBJ2-1; TRBD2 agrees at 11 bases. After removal of 2 bases from V and 0 bases from J, the junction contained 6 bases not matched to a gene. Germline V gene sequence: CDR1 DFQATT, CDR2 SNEGSKA (reference sequence). The CDR3 loop spans 17 amino acids. Here the CDR3 DNA reads TGCAGTGCTAGACCCCTAGCGGGAGGTAACTCCTACAATGAGCAGTTCTTC. Protein product: CSARPLAGGNSYNEQFF.

Worth noting for this clonotype: The junction does not match germline at one end; this may be a read error. This rearrangement joins TRBV27 to TRBJ2-2, with 11 bases matching TRBD2. The CDR3 has 16 residues. Germline assignment: CDR1 MNHEY and CDR2 SMNVEV (reference sequence). CDR3 sequence: CASSPSSGRALGERFF. Written as DNA, the CDR3 is TGTGCCAGCTCCCCAAGTAGCGGGAGGGCCTTGGGGGAGCGGTTTTTT.

The chain uses TRBV5-5 and TRBJ1-1; D is undetermined. This CDR3 is 14 amino acids long. Germline lookup yields CDR1 SGHKS and CDR2 YYEKEE (reference sequence). Trimming left V 1 base short and J 0 bases short, with 7 bases between. For the CDR3, the DNA is TGTGCCAGCAGCTTGTTTTCACTGAACACTGAAGCTTTCTTT. Translation: CASSLFSLNTEAFF. Together with reference TRBV5-5 and TRBJ1-1, the CDR3 gives the full variable domain: DAGVTQSPTHLIKTRGQQVTLRCSPISGHKSVSWYQQVLGQGPQFIFQYYEKEERGRGNFPDRFSARQFPNYSSELNVNALLLGDSALYLCASSLFSLNTEAFFGQGTRLTVV.

The CDR3 DNA reads TGTGCCAGCAGCGTACTAGGGACTAGCGGGGGCAATGAGCAGTTCTTC. Protein product: CASSVLGTSGGNEQFF. This chain links TRBV9 with TRBJ2-1, with 14 bases lining up with TRBD2. Germline V gene lookup returns CDR1 SGDLS and CDR2 YYNGEE. This CDR3 contains 16 residues. Unmatched junction bases numbered 3, after V lost 1 base and J lost 6 bases.

The V gene is TRBV10-3, the J gene TRBJ2-3; D may be TRBD1 or TRBD2 (5 bases each). Trimming removed 2 bases from V and 8 bases from J, with 17 bases in between. In germline, CDR1 is ENHRY, CDR2 SYGVKD. CDR3 length: 15 residues. CDR3 loop: CAISEPRDPKPTQYF. CDR3 DNA: TGTGCCATCAGTGAGCCAAGGGACCCGAAACCTACGCAGTATTTT.